This T cell receptor (beta chain) emerged from a study of T cell repertoires in cytomegalovirus infection. Overall study: Matching HLA type and CMV infection were both indicated by public TCR beta signatures.

Regarding the study as a whole: Cumulative public TCR beta family frequency identified CMV carriers with the relevant HLA. Dominant in the ex vivo response were TCR beta clonotypes restricted by HLA-C and specific for CMV.

TCRdb analysed the reads with MiXCR anew, one entry per CDR3 protein. The repertoire has under 200,000 distinct CDR3 sequences, 8% to 10% of them found once; the top ten carry approximately 4.2%. This clonotype was detected only a few times. Its antigen remains unidentified. Germline CDR1 LNHNV, CDR2 YYDKDF (reference sequence). CDR3 length: 16 amino acids. With 2 bases removed from V and 6 bases from J, the gap between germline ends came to 17 bases. The V call is TRBV15, the J call TRBJ2-1, with D uncertain. The sequence came from a human donor in good health (CMV status not recorded). Some clones in this sample may be carry-over from other donors' samples. The sequencing sample was made of PBMCs. Here the CDR3 DNA reads TGTGCCACCAGCAGATCCTCAGCCGTCGCCTTCAATGAGCAGTTCTTC. Its protein is CATSRSSAVAFNEQFF. The variable domain in full, with the rest retrieved from reference TRBV15 and TRBJ2-1, is DAMVIQNPRYQVTQFGKPVTLSCSQTLNHNVMYWYQQKSSQAPKLLFHYYDKDFNNEADTPDNFQSRRPNTSFCFLDIRSPGLGDTAMYLCATSRSSAVAFNEQFFGPGTRLTVL.